One sample yielded the 29 T cell receptor beta chains listed below, sequenced in a study of T-cell reconstitution after alpha-beta-depleted transplantation in children. Molecular barcoding with unique molecular identifiers was used for the TCRbeta library. From the PCR reads, TCRdb called clonotypes with MiXCR, one entry per CDR3 protein. The table includes around 700,000 distinct CDR3 sequences, about an eighth detected once. Source: PBMCs, taken before TCRalphabeta/CD19-depleted stem cell transplant. The receptors shown here come from a girl aged 2 to 9 with congenital amegakaryocytic thrombocytopenia, due to receive a stem cell transplant.

This clonotype has just a few counts. CDR3 region: CASSARGEEFYEQYF. CDR3 DNA sequence: TGTGCCAGCAGTGCCCGGGGTGAGGAATTCTACGAGCAGTACTTC. J is TRBJ2-7 and V is TRBV28, with D possibly TRBD2 on 5 matching bases. The CDR3 runs to 15 residues. With 5 bases removed from V and 3 bases from J, the gap between germline ends came to 17 bases. Germline V gene data show CDR1 as MDHEN and CDR2 as SYDVKM.

At least ten counts were recorded for this clonotype. V usage is TRBV4-1 and J usage is TRBJ2-7, with D uncertain. This CDR3 region has 13 residues. Germline CDR1 MGHRA, CDR2 YSYEKL. Trimming removed 0 bases from V and 2 bases from J, with 5 bases in between. The CDR3 DNA sequence: TGCGCCAGCAGCCAAGAAATGACCTACGAGCAGTACTTC. It translates to CASSQEMTYEQYF.

This clonotype occurred many times. V and J are TRBV20-1 and TRBJ2-7; weak D call: TRBD2 (5 bases). This CDR3 region has 13 residues. The germline V and J ends were trimmed by 6 bases and 3 bases, with 15 bases remaining between them. Germline V gives CDR1 DFQATT, CDR2 SNEGSKA (reference sequence). This CDR3 is CSASSGNHYEQYF. The CDR3 region has the DNA TGCAGTGCCAGTTCGGGGAACCACTACGAGCAGTACTTC.

This clonotype was found many times. The rearrangement uses TRBV7-2 and TRBJ1-5, with 9 bases that match TRBD1. The CDR3 covers 15 residues. Germline CDR1 reads SGHTA; CDR2 reads FQGNSA. The junction had 7 bases not matched to a gene; V was cut back by 1 base and J by 9 bases. This chain's CDR3 is CASSLVGQGSRPQHF. In DNA, the CDR3 is TGTGCCAGCAGCTTAGTCGGACAGGGGTCAAGGCCCCAGCATTTT.

On this clonotype itself: Just one base apart from a much larger clone, this may be a read error. The V call is TRBV12-3 or TRBV12-4, the J call TRBJ2-1; D remains ambiguous. The CDR3 length is 12 residues. DNA of the CDR3: TGTGCCAGCAGTTTGGGTTCATATGAGCTGTTCTTC. It codes for CASSLGSYELFF.

There are many counts of this clonotype. This rearrangement joins TRBV20-1 to TRBJ1-1; weak D call: TRBD1 (5 bases). The CDR3 runs 15 residues. Germline CDR1 DFQATT, CDR2 SNEGSKA (reference sequence). V was trimmed by 5 bases and J by 0 bases, leaving 16 bases between them. DNA of the CDR3: TGCAGTGCTCGGTCCGCGGACACCTTGAACACTGAAGCTTTCTTT. Amino acids: CSARSADTLNTEAFF.

The table lists this clonotype with many counts. The gene calls are TRBV29-1 and TRBJ1-3; D possibly corresponds to TRBD1 (5 bases). V dropped 0 bases and J dropped 7 bases, with 13 bases sitting between them. Per the germline V gene, CDR1 is SQVTM and CDR2 is ANQGSEA. The CDR3 is 14 amino acids. In nucleotides, the CDR3 is TGCAGCGTTGAAGATCCGGCAGGGCGGAACACCATATATTTT. This encodes CSVEDPAGRNTIYF.

This clonotype was seen a few times. The V call is TRBV25-1, the J call TRBJ2-3, with D tentatively TRBD1 (6 bases). V dropped 3 bases and J dropped 0 bases, with 10 bases sitting between them. CDR3 length: 15 amino acids. In germline, CDR1 is MGHDK, CDR2 SYGVNS. CDR3 DNA: TGTGCCAGCAGTGATGGTACAGGGAGCACAGATACGCAGTATTTT. Residues: CASSDGTGSTDTQYF.

This clonotype came up a few times. CDR3 DNA sequence: TGCGCCAGCAGCTCCCCGTGGAATGAGCAGTTCTTC. It yields the protein CASSSPWNEQFF. The V gene is TRBV5-1, the J gene TRBJ2-1; D not certain. V lost 3 bases, J lost 7 bases, and 8 bases lay in between. The germline CDR1 and CDR2 sequences are SGHRS and YFSETQ. The CDR3 is made up of 12 amino acids.

V is TRBV7-9 and J is TRBJ1-1, with D unresolved. Trimming shortened V by 2 bases and J by 7 bases, and 11 bases separated the two germline ends. The germline CDR1 and CDR2 sequences are SEHNR and FQNEAQ (reference sequence). The CDR3 totals 13 residues. The CDR3 is CASSLTEPYEAFF. For the CDR3, the DNA is TGTGCCAGCAGCTTAACTGAACCCTATGAAGCTTTCTTT.

This clonotype came up a few times. V usage is TRBV19 and J usage is TRBJ2-2; 10 bases line up with TRBD2. Germline V gives CDR1 LNHDA, CDR2 SQIVND (reference sequence). V shed 1 base, J shed 4 bases, and the junction held 6 bases outside the gene matches. This CDR3 spans 17 amino acids. The CDR3 nucleotides read TGTGCCAGTAGTATAGTTCTAGCGGGAGTGCGCACCGGGGAGCTGTTTTTT. Its protein product is CASSIVLAGVRTGELFF.

The V and J genes are TRBV7-9 and TRBJ2-2, with D perhaps matching TRBD2 (5 bases). This CDR3 spans 15 amino acids. Trimming pared 1 base from V and 5 bases from J, leaving 11 bases between. The germline V gene encodes CDR1 SEHNR and CDR2 FQNEAQ (reference sequence). Here the CDR3 DNA reads TGTGCCAGCAGCTTAGGGTTAGCGCAAACCGGGGAGCTGTTTTTT. Residues: CASSLGLAQTGELFF.

This clonotype was detected a few times. V is TRBV10-3 and J is TRBJ1-2; D is unresolved. V shed 0 bases and J shed 0 bases, with 20 bases lying between them. CDR1 is ENHRY and CDR2 is SYGVKD in the germline V gene. The CDR3 sequence is 19 residues long. The CDR3 bases are TGTGCCATCAGTGAGTCGCGTTTTAACAGTCCTAGCGCTAACTATGGCTACACCTTC. Translation gives CAISESRFNSPSANYGYTF.

The chain combines TRBV7-2 with TRBJ2-3, with 10 bases fitting TRBD2. Losses at the gene ends were 5 bases for V and 3 bases for J; bases not matched to a gene: 11. The germline V gene encodes CDR1 SGHTA and CDR2 FQGNSA. The CDR3 runs 17 residues. CDR3 in DNA: TGTGCCAGCAGCGAAGGAATCATAGCGGGAGGTACAGATACGCAGTATTTT. Its protein product is CASSEGIIAGGTDTQYF.

Many counts were recorded for this clonotype. The CDR3 is CASSPQGSQETQYF. Here the CDR3 DNA reads TGTGCCAGCAGCCCACAGGGGTCACAAGAGACCCAGTACTTC. V usage is TRBV5-5 and J usage is TRBJ2-5; 7 bases fit TRBD1. Germline lookup yields CDR1 SGHKS and CDR2 YYEKEE (reference sequence). The trim removed 4 bases at V and 2 bases at J, leaving 5 bases unmatched. The CDR3 has 14 amino acids.

This sequence joins TRBV20-1 and TRBJ1-1; D is unclear. Germline V gene data show CDR1 as DFQATT and CDR2 as SNEGSKA (reference sequence). This CDR3 is 14 amino acids long. Trimming removed 4 bases from V and 3 bases from J, with 15 bases in between. The CDR3 loop reads CSATFDALYTEAFF. CDR3 sequence (DNA): TGCAGTGCTACTTTCGATGCCCTTTACACTGAAGCTTTCTTT.

This clonotype was found many times. The chain recombines TRBV5-1 with TRBJ2-7; 7 nucleotides agree with TRBD1. Germline values: CDR1 SGHRS, CDR2 YFSETQ. V trimming: 2 bases; J trimming: 3 bases; junction bases outside the gene matches: 8. The CDR3 is 15 residues long. This CDR3 is CASSLTGTEYYEQYF. CDR3 sequence (DNA): TGCGCCAGCAGCTTAACCGGGACAGAGTACTACGAGCAGTACTTC. Variable domain in full (rest from reference TRBV5-1 and TRBJ2-7): KAGVTQTPRYLIKTRGQQVTLSCSPISGHRSVSWYQQTPGQGLQFLFEYFSETQRNKGNFPGRFSGRQFSNSRSEMNVSTLELGDSALYLCASSLTGTEYYEQYFGPGTRLTVT.

This clonotype was detected only a few times. The genes are TRBV20-1 and TRBJ2-7; TRBD1 aligns across 7 bases. CDR1 and CDR2 (germline): DFQATT, SNEGSKA (reference sequence). Trimming took 5 bases from V and 3 from J; bases not matched to a gene: 10. The CDR3 is 14 amino acids. The CDR3 spells CSAEGTEADYEQYF. The CDR3 region has the DNA TGCAGTGCTGAAGGGACAGAGGCGGACTACGAGCAGTACTTC.

The gene calls are TRBV28 and TRBJ2-3; D is perhaps TRBD2 (5 bases). This CDR3 region has 15 residues. Per germline, CDR1 MDHEN and CDR2 SYDVKM. The V end was cut by 5 bases, the J end by 2 bases, with 14 bases between. CDR3 DNA sequence: TGTGCCAGCAGTCGTCCGGGGAAACACACAGATACGCAGTATTTT. Protein sequence: CASSRPGKHTDTQYF.

This clonotype has only a few counts. The rearrangement links TRBV11-2 to TRBJ2-7; D is tentatively TRBD1 or TRBD2 (7 bases each). Germline values: CDR1 SGHAT, CDR2 FQNNGV. Trimming left V 1 base short and J 2 bases short, with 12 bases between. This CDR3 is 15 amino acids long. The chain's CDR3 is CASSLVAGGAYEQYF. DNA for the CDR3: TGTGCCAGCAGCTTAGTTGCAGGGGGGGCCTACGAGCAGTACTTC.

The sample holds many counts of this clonotype. This sequence joins TRBV28 and TRBJ2-5, with D unresolved. The CDR3 is made up of 13 amino acids. V gave up 6 bases and J gave up 3 bases, with 11 bases separating them. Germline V gives CDR1 MDHEN, CDR2 SYDVKM. The CDR3 protein is CASRTPGEETQYF. In DNA form, the CDR3 reads TGTGCCAGCAGAACCCCAGGAGAAGAGACCCAGTACTTC.

As DNA, the CDR3 is TGCAGTGCTAGAGATCCCACGGTCGGGGCTAGCACAGATACGCAGTATTTT. Translating it yields CSARDPTVGASTDTQYF. The chain combines TRBV20-1 with TRBJ2-3; D tentatively fits TRBD1 or TRBD2 (5 bases each). V gave up 0 bases and J gave up 0 bases, with 16 bases separating them. CDR3 length: 17 residues. CDR1 DFQATT and CDR2 SNEGSKA come from the germline V gene (reference sequence).

This chain links TRBV4-1 with TRBJ2-2, with a weak D call TRBD1 (6 bases). The CDR3 loop spans 16 amino acids. Germline V gene sequence: CDR1 MGHRA, CDR2 YSYEKL. The V and J ends lost 3 bases and 0 bases respectively, with 11 bases between them. CDR3 bases: TGCGCCAGCAGCCATCCCAGGGGTCCGAACACCGGGGAGCTGTTTTTT. It codes for CASSHPRGPNTGELFF.

This clonotype was seen at least ten times. The chain is built from TRBV7-2 and TRBJ1-5; possibly TRBD1 for D (5 bases). Looked up from germline, CDR1 is SGHTA and CDR2 is FQGNSA. The V gene lost 2 bases and the J gene lost 10 bases, with 12 bases spanning the gap. This CDR3 is built from 13 residues. The DNA for the CDR3 is TGTGCCAGCAGCTTAAATGGGGCAGCTCCCCAGCATTTT. Protein product: CASSLNGAAPQHF.

This rearrangement joins TRBV20-1 to TRBJ2-1; 9 bases are shared with TRBD2. The CDR3 is 15 residues long. Germline loops: CDR1 DFQATT, CDR2 SNEGSKA (reference sequence). With 6 bases clipped from V and 2 bases from J, the junction kept 8 bases outside the gene matches. CDR3 nucleotide sequence: TGCAGTGCGCGACTAGCGGAGGGTGCCTACAATGAGCAGTTCTTC. It yields the protein CSARLAEGAYNEQFF.

This clonotype was seen at least ten times. This sequence joins TRBV18 and TRBJ2-7, with TRBD1 matching over 7 bases. Trimming removed 5 bases from V and 2 bases from J; junction bases left unmatched: 9. Germline CDR1 reads KGHSH; CDR2 reads LQKENI. The CDR3 totals 15 residues. The CDR3 loop is CASSTWDSEAYEQYF. DNA for the CDR3: TGTGCCAGCTCAACCTGGGACAGTGAGGCCTACGAGCAGTACTTC.

The chain uses TRBV7-3 and TRBJ2-2; D gene unclear. This CDR3 is 14 amino acids long. Germline V gene data show CDR1 as SGHTA and CDR2 as FQGTGA. V was trimmed by 4 bases and J by 7 bases, leaving 13 bases between them. The CDR3 reads CASSSDPSRGELFF. The CDR3 bases are TGTGCCAGCAGCTCGGACCCATCCCGCGGGGAGCTGTTTTTT.

This clonotype showed up just a few times. The chain links TRBV27 to TRBJ1-5; 7 nucleotides align to TRBD1. The germline V gene encodes CDR1 MNHEY and CDR2 SMNVEV (reference sequence). V dropped 8 bases and J dropped 2; count of bases not matched to a gene: 12. The CDR3 runs to 16 residues. The CDR3 protein is CASGPRQGPGNQPQHF. CDR3 DNA sequence: TGTGCCAGCGGACCTAGACAGGGTCCGGGCAATCAGCCCCAGCATTTT.

CDR3 region: CSARDPKDLTYEQYF. The CDR3 nucleotides are TGCAGTGCTAGAGACCCCAAGGACCTAACCTACGAGCAGTACTTC. V is TRBV20-1 and J is TRBJ2-7; D remains ambiguous. The V gene's germline CDR1 is DFQATT and CDR2 SNEGSKA (reference sequence). V was pared by 0 bases and J by 2 bases, with 14 bases between. The length of the CDR3 is 15 residues.